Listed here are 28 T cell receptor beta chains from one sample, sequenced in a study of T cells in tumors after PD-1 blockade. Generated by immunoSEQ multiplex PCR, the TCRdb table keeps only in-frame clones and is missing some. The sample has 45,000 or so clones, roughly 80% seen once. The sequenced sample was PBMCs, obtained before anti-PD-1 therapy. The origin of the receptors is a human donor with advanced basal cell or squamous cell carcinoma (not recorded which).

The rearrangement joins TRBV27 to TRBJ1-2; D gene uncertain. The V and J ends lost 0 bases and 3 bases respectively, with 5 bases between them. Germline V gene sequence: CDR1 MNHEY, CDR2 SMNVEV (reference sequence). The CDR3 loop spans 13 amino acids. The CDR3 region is CASSLSVYYGYTF. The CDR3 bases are TGTGCCAGCAGTTTATCGGTGTACTATGGCTACACCTTC.

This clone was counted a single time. The CDR3 reads CASSIGSGYRSYNEQFF. In DNA, the CDR3 is TGTGCCAGTAGTATAGGTAGCGGGTACCGCTCCTACAATGAGCAGTTCTTC. The chain combines TRBV19 with TRBJ2-1; 7 bases fit TRBD2. Germline lookup yields CDR1 LNHDA and CDR2 SQIVND (reference sequence). The ends lost 1 base at V and 0 bases at J; junction bases unmatched: 6. There are 17 residues in the CDR3.

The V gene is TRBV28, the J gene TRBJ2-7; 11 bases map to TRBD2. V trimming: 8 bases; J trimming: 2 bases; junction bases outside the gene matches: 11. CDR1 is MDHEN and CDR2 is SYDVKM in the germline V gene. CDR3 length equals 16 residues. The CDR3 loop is CASGTSGPGATYEQYF. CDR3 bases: TGTGCCAGCGGGACTAGCGGACCTGGGGCGACCTACGAGCAGTACTTC. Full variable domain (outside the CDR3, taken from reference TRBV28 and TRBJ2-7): DVKVTQSSRYLVKRTGEKVFLECVQDMDHENMFWYRQDPGLGLRLIYFSYDVKMKEKGDIPEGYSVSREKKERFSLILESASTNQTSMYLCASGTSGPGATYEQYFGPGTRLTVT.

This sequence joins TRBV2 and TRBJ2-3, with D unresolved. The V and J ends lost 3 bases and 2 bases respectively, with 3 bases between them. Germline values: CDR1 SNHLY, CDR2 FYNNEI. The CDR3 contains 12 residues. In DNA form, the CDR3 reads TGTGCCAGCAGTGACCACACAGATACGCAGTATTTT. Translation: CASSDHTDTQYF.

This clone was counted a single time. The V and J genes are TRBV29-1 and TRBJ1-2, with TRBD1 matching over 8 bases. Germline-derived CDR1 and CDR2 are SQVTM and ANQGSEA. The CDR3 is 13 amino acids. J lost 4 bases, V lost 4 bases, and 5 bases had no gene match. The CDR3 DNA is TGCAGCGTTGCACAGGGGGAGGCCTATGGCTACACCTTC. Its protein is CSVAQGEAYGYTF.

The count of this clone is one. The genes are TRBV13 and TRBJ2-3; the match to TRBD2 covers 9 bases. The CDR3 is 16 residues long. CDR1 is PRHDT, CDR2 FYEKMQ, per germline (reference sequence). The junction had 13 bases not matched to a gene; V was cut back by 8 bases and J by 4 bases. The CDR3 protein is CASAGGVAGVSDTQYF. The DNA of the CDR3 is TGTGCCAGCGCCGGTGGAGTAGCGGGAGTATCAGATACGCAGTATTTT.

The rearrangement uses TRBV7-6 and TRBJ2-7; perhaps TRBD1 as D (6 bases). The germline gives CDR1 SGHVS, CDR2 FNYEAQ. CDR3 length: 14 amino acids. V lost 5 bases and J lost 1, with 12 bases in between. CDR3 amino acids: CASSAGQSSYEQYF. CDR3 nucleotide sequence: TGTGCCAGCAGCGCCGGACAGAGTTCCTACGAGCAGTACTTC.

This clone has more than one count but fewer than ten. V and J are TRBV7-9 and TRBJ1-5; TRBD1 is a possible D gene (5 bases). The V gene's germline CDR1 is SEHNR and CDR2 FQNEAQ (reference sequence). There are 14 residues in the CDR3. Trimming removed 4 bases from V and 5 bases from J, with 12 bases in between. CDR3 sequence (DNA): TGTGCCAGCAGCTCTTCGGGGCCCCATCAGCCCCAGCATTTT. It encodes CASSSSGPHQPQHF.

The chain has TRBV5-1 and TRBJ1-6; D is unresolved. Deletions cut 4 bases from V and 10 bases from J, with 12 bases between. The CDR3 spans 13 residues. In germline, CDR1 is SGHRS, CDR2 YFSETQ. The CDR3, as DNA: TGCGCCAGCAGCCCTATGGAAGAGTCACCCCTCCACTTT. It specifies CASSPMEESPLHF.

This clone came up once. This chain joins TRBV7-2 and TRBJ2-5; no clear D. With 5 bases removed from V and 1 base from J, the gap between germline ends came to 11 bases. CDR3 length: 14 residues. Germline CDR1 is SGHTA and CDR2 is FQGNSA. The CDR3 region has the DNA TGTGCCAGCAGCGTACAGAGCACCCAAGAGACCCAGTACTTC. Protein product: CASSVQSTQETQYF.

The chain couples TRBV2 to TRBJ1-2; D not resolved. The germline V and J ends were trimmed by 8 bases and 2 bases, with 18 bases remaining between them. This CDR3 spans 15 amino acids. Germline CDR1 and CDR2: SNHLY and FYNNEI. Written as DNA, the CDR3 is TGTGCCAGCCAGCGCGAGTCAGACTCAAACTATGGCTACACCTTC. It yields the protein CASQRESDSNYGYTF.

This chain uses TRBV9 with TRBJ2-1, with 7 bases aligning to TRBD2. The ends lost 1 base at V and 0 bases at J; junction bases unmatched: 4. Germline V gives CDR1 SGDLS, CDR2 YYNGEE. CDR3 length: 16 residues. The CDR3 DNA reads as TGTGCCAGCAGCGTATTCGGCGGGAGCTCCTACAATGAGCAGTTCTTC. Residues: CASSVFGGSSYNEQFF.

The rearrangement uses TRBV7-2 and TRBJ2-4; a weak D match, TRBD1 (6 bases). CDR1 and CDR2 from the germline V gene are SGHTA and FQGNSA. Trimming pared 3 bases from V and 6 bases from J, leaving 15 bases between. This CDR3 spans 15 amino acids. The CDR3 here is CASSLSKQGGNIQYF. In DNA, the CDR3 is TGTGCCAGCAGCTTGAGTAAACAGGGTGGAAACATTCAGTACTTC.

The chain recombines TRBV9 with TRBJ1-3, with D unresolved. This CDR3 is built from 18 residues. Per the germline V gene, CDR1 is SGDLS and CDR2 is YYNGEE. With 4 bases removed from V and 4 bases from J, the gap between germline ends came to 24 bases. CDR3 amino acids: CASSSPRTGRVRGNTIYF. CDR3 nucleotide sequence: TGTGCCAGCAGCTCCCCCCGGACGGGTCGAGTACGGGGAAACACCATATATTTT. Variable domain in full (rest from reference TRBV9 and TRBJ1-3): DSGVTQTPKHLITATGQRVTLRCSPRSGDLSVYWYQQSLDQGLQFLIQYYNGEERAKGNILERFSAQQFPDLHSELNLSSLELGDSALYFCASSSPRTGRVRGNTIYFGEGSWLTVV.

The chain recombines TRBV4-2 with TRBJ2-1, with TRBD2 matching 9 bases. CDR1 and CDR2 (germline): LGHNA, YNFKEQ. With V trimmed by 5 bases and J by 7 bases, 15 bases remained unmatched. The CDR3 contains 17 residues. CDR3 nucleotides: TGTGCCAGCAGCGTGGGCGGCGGGGGGGCGGGTTGGAATGAGCAGTTCTTC. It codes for CASSVGGGGAGWNEQFF.

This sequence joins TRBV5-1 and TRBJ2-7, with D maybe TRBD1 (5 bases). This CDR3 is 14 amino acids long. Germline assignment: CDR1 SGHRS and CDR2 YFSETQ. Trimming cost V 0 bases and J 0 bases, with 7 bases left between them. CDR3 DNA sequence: TGCGCCAGCAGCTTGGCTCAGGGCTCCTACGAGCAGTACTTC. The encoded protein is CASSLAQGSYEQYF.

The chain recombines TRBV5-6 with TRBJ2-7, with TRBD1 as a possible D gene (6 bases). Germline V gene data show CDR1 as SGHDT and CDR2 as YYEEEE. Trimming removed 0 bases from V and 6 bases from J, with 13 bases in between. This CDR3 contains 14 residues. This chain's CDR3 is CASSLGDTWREQYF. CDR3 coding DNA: TGTGCCAGCAGCTTGGGGGACACGTGGCGCGAGCAGTACTTC.

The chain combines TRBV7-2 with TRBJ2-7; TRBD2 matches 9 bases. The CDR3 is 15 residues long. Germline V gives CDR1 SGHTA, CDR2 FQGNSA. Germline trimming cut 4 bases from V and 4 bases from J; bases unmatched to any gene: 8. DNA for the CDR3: TGTGCCAGCAGCTACGCAGCGGGAGGACCTTACGAGCAGTACTTC. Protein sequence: CASSYAAGGPYEQYF.

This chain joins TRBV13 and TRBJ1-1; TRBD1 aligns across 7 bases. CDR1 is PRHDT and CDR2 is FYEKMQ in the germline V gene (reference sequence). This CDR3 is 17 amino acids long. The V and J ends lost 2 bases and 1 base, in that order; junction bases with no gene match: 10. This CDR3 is CASSLTKLGQPNTEAFF. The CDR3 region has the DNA TGTGCCAGCAGCTTAACCAAATTGGGACAGCCGAACACTGAAGCTTTCTTT.

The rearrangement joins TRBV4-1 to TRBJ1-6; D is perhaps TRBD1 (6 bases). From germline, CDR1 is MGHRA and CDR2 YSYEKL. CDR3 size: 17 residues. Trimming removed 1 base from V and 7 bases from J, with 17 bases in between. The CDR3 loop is CASSQVPRGAVNSPLHF. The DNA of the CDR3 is TGCGCCAGCAGCCAAGTTCCTCGGGGGGCAGTAAATTCACCCCTCCACTTT.

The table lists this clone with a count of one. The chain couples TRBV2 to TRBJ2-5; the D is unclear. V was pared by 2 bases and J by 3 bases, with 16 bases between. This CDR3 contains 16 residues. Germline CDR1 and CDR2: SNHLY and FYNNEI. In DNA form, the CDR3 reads TGTGCCAGCAGTGAACCGGGCCCTCGTGCGAAAGAGACCCAGTACTTC. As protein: CASSEPGPRAKETQYF.

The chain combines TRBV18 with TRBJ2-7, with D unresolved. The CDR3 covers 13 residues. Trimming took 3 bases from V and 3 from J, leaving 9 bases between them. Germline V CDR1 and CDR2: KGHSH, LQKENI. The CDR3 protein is CASSPQGIYEQYF. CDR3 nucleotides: TGTGCCAGCTCACCGCAAGGGATCTACGAGCAGTACTTC.

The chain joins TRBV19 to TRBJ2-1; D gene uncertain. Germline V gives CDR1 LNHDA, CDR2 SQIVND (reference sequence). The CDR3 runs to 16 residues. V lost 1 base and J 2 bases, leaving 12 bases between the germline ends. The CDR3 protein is CASSIAAEKTYNEQFF. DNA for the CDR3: TGTGCCAGTAGTATAGCTGCGGAAAAGACCTACAATGAGCAGTTCTTC.

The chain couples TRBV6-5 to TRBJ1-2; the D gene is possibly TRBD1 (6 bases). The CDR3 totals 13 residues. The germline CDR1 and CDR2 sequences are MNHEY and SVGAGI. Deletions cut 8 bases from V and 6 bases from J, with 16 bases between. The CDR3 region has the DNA TGTGCCAGCTTCCTGGGCCAGGGGCATGGCTACACCTTC. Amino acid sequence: CASFLGQGHGYTF.

CDR3 in amino acids: CASSSQRTYNEQFF. DNA of the CDR3: TGCGCCAGCAGCTCGCAGAGAACCTACAATGAGCAGTTCTTC. The chain links TRBV5-1 to TRBJ2-1; D uncertain. The CDR3 length is 14 residues. Looked up from germline, CDR1 is SGHRS and CDR2 is YFSETQ. Trimming pared 3 bases from V and 2 bases from J, leaving 9 bases between. The whole variable domain, filled in from reference TRBV5-1 and TRBJ2-1, reads KAGVTQTPRYLIKTRGQQVTLSCSPISGHRSVSWYQQTPGQGLQFLFEYFSETQRNKGNFPGRFSGRQFSNSRSEMNVSTLELGDSALYLCASSSQRTYNEQFFGPGTRLTVL.

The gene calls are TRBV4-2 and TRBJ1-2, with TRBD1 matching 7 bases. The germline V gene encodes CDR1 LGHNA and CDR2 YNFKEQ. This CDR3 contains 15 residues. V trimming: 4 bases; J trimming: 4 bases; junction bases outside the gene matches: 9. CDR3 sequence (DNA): TGTGCCAGCAGCCCGGAAGGAGGGGGCGGCTATGGCTACACCTTC. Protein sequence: CASSPEGGGGYGYTF.

CDR3 sequence reads: CASSSLYTQYF. CDR3 coding DNA: TGTGCCAGCAGCTCCCTATATACGCAGTATTTT. This chain joins TRBV5-4 and TRBJ2-3; D is undetermined. Germline lookup yields CDR1 SGHNT and CDR2 YYREEE (reference sequence). This CDR3 region has 11 residues. Trimming removed 3 bases from V and 7 bases from J, with 6 bases in between.

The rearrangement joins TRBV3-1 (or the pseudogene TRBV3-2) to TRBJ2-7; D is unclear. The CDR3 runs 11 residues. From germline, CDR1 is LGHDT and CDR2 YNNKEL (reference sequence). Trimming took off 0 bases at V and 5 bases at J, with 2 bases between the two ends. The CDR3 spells CASSQDHEQYF. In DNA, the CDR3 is TGTGCCAGCAGCCAAGATCACGAGCAGTACTTC.